The source of this TCR beta chain is a study of blood T cell repertoires in COVID-19. V lost 4 bases to trimming and J lost 6 bases; unmatched junction nucleotides: 5. Looked up from germline, CDR1 is LGHDT and CDR2 is YNNKEL (reference sequence). There are 13 residues in the CDR3. Those designated as exposed participants met a COVID-19 case within 2 weeks before study entry. Sequencing was performed with immunoSEQ multiplex PCR; in TCRdb, only in-frame clones are kept and a portion is missing. Altogether about 300,000 clones are present, roughly 86% being singletons, with the ten largest covering 2.5% to 3.5%.

Sample: PBMCs or T cells enriched from blood (not recorded which). V gene TRBV3-1 (or the pseudogene TRBV3-2) combines with J gene TRBJ1-2, with TRBD1 matching over 7 bases. The source is a woman aged 50 to 60 who had been exposed to COVID-19. The CDR3 spells CASSLTGNDGYTF. CDR3 nucleotides: TGTGCCAGCAGCCTGACAGGGAATGATGGCTACACCTTC.